The clone carrying this T cell receptor beta chain was observed at least ten times. Its antigen is not known. The data derive from a study of CD8 T cells in ankylosing spondylitis. Findings and caveats of the study: Ankylosing spondylitis blood seemed to carry a telltale TCR beta motif made of several highly homologous variants.

Making the TCR beta libraries involved quantitative 5'-RACE with molecular barcodes. One entry per CDR3 protein results from TCRdb running MiXCR on the 5' RACE reads. The table records some 800,000 distinct CDR3 sequences, approximately 10% of them present only once. The germline V gene has CDR1 SGHTA and CDR2 FQGNSA. The V segment lost 5 bases and the J segment 2 bases; nucleotides outside the gene matches: 8. This CDR3 is built from 15 residues. This TCR was recovered from a male donor with ankylosing spondylitis. This sequence joins TRBV7-2 and TRBJ1-2; 7 nucleotides align to TRBD1. Material for sequencing was blood, either unsorted or a sorted T cell fraction (not recorded which). The CDR3 region is CASSIPGQENYGYTF. DNA of the CDR3: TGTGCCAGCAGCATCCCTGGACAGGAAAACTATGGCTACACCTTC.